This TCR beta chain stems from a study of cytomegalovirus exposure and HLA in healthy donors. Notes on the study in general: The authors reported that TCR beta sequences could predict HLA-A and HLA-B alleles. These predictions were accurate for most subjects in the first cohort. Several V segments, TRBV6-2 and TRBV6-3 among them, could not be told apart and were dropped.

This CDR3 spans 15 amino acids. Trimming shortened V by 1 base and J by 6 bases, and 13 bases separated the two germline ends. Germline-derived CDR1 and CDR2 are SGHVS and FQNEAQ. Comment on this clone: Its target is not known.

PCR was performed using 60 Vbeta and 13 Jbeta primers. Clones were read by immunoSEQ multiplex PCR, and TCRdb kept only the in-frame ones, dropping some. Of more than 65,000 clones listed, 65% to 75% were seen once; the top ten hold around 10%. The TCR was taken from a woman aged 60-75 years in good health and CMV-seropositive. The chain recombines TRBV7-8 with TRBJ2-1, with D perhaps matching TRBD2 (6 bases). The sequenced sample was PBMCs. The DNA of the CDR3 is TGTGCCAGCAGCTTAGGAGGGCGGGGCGGCAATGAGCAGTTCTTC. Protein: CASSLGGRGGNEQFF.